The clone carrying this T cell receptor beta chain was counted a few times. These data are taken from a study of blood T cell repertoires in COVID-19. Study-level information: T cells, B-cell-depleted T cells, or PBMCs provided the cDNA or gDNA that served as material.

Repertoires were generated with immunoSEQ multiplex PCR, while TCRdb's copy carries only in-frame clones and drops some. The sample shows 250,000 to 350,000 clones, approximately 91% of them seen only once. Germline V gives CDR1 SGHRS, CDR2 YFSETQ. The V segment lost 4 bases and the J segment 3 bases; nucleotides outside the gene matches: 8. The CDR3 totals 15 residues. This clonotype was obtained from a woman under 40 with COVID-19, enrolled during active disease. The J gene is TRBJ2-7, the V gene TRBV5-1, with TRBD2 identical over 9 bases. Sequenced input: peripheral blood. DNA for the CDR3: TGCGCCAGCAGCCCCGAGATAGCGGGAGTCTACGAGCAGTACTTC. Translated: CASSPEIAGVYEQYF.